This passage covers 27 T cell receptor beta chains from one sample sequenced in a study of shared clonotypes between healthy human individuals. Profiling relied on immunoSEQ multiplex PCR, and the TCRdb table lists in-frame clones only, not all of them. The sample contains millions of clones, over 85% of which appear only once. The material sequenced was naive CD4+ T cells sorted from blood. As to subset: CD45RA+ positively selected. All receptors derive from a man between 18 and 29 years old in good health.

In this sample, this clone turned up once. The chain combines TRBV6-6 with TRBJ1-2; D is unresolved. The V end was cut by 2 bases, the J end by 8 bases, with 15 bases between. The length of the CDR3 is 14 residues. The germline gives CDR1 MNHNY, CDR2 SVGAGI (reference sequence). In nucleotides, the CDR3 is TGTGCCAGCAGTTACGTTTCAGTGCCTCGGGGCTACACCTTC. As protein: CASSYVSVPRGYTF.

The chain joins TRBV5-1 to TRBJ2-3; D is unresolved. The CDR3 sequence is 15 residues long. Per germline, CDR1 SGHRS and CDR2 YFSETQ. Between the trimmed V and J ends, which lost 4 bases and 0 bases, there was a span of 12 bases. The CDR3: CASSRGFASTDTQYF. CDR3 DNA: TGCGCCAGCAGCCGCGGATTCGCTAGCACAGATACGCAGTATTTT.

The chain links TRBV4-3 to TRBJ2-1, with 9 nucleotides matching TRBD1. This CDR3 comprises 16 residues. V dropped 1 base and J dropped 6; count of bases not matched to a gene: 7. Per the germline V gene, CDR1 is LGHNA and CDR2 is YSLEER. CDR3 region: CASSQGFRQGVNEQFF. The CDR3 DNA is TGCGCCAGCAGCCAAGGATTCAGACAGGGGGTCAATGAGCAGTTCTTC.

The rearrangement uses TRBV25-1 and TRBJ2-2; D is possibly TRBD2 (6 bases). Germline CDR1 is MGHDK and CDR2 is SYGVNS. V lost 5 bases, J lost 7 bases, and 8 bases lay in between. The CDR3 is 12 amino acids. CDR3 residues: CASSWGDGELFF. The CDR3 nucleotides read TGTGCCAGCAGTTGGGGGGACGGGGAGCTGTTTTTT.

This clone was seen just once. V is TRBV30 and J is TRBJ2-1; D is possibly TRBD1 or TRBD2 (6 bases each). This CDR3 is built from 16 residues. CDR1 is GTSNPN and CDR2 is SVGIG in the germline V gene (reference sequence). V was trimmed by 4 bases and J by 0 bases, leaving 16 bases between them. DNA for the CDR3: TGTGCCTGGACCCAGGGGCGGGGTCGCTCCTACAATGAGCAGTTCTTC. This encodes CAWTQGRGRSYNEQFF.

V gene TRBV15 combines with J gene TRBJ2-2, with 9 bases aligning to TRBD1. J was trimmed by 6 bases and V by 2 bases; bases with no gene match: 7. CDR3 length: 16 residues. The germline V gene has CDR1 LNHNV and CDR2 YYDKDF (reference sequence). The CDR3 bases are TGTGCCACCAGCAGACCGGGACAGGGTCTGCCCGGGGAGCTGTTTTTT. As protein: CATSRPGQGLPGELFF.

The sample holds one count of this clone. V and J are TRBV20-1 and TRBJ2-1; maybe TRBD2 (6 bases). The CDR3 runs to 11 residues. The germline V gene has CDR1 DFQATT and CDR2 SNEGSKA (reference sequence). Trimming removed 6 bases from V and 9 bases from J, with 12 bases in between. For the CDR3, the DNA is TGCAGTGCCCCGACGGGAGCTGAGCAGTTCTTC. Translating it yields CSAPTGAEQFF.

This clone was observed a few times. The rearrangement uses TRBV2 and TRBJ1-3; D is undetermined. Per the germline V gene, CDR1 is SNHLY and CDR2 is FYNNEI. The CDR3 extends over 17 amino acids. V gave up 5 bases and J gave up 0 bases, with 17 bases separating them. DNA for the CDR3: TGTGCCAGCAGTCGCTCTCCTATGGGGAGCTCTGGAAACACCATATATTTT. Its protein is CASSRSPMGSSGNTIYF. Looking up the rest from reference TRBV2 and TRBJ1-3 gives the full variable domain: EPEVTQTPSHQVTQMGQEVILRCVPISNHLYFYWYRQILGQKVEFLVSFYNNEISEKSEIFDDQFSVERPDGSNFTLKIRSTKLEDSAMYFCASSRSPMGSSGNTIYFGEGSWLTVV.

The gene calls are TRBV10-3 and TRBJ1-5; D is undetermined. Germline V gives CDR1 ENHRY, CDR2 SYGVKD. CDR3 length: 13 residues. Deletions cut 2 bases from V and 3 bases from J, with 5 bases between. CDR3 amino acids: CAISEGINQPQHF. In nucleotides, the CDR3 is TGTGCCATCAGTGAGGGCATCAATCAGCCCCAGCATTTT.

The chain is built from TRBV19 and TRBJ2-2; 9 nucleotides match TRBD2. V dropped 3 bases and J dropped 3; count of bases not matched to a gene: 5. The CDR3 sequence is 16 residues long. Germline V gene data show CDR1 as LNHDA and CDR2 as SQIVND (reference sequence). CDR3 sequence (DNA): TGTGCCAGTAGTATTTTCGCGGGAGGGGACACCGGGGAGCTGTTTTTT. Translating it yields CASSIFAGGDTGELFF.

Turning to this clone: Because the CDR3's place on the DNA is in doubt, the DNA is left out and the CDR3 is given as listed by TCRdb. In the same sample, other DNA sequences code for this CDR3. The genes are TRBV19 and TRBJ1-2; the D call in the table, TRBD1, was not verified against the DNA. Termini included, the CDR3 measures 17 amino acids. Germline V gives CDR1 LNHDA, CDR2 SQIVND (reference sequence). CDR3 sequence: CASSIFGQGARGYGYTF.

The rearrangement uses TRBV28 and TRBJ2-7; 10 nucleotides agree with TRBD1. V was clipped by 6 bases and J by 5 bases; unmatched bases: 7. CDR3 length: 14 residues. Per germline, CDR1 MDHEN and CDR2 SYDVKM. The CDR3 region is CASRSTGTGDEQYF. The CDR3 region has the DNA TGTGCCAGCAGATCAACAGGGACAGGGGACGAGCAGTACTTC. Looking up the rest from reference TRBV28 and TRBJ2-7 gives the full variable domain: DVKVTQSSRYLVKRTGEKVFLECVQDMDHENMFWYRQDPGLGLRLIYFSYDVKMKEKGDIPEGYSVSREKKERFSLILESASTNQTSMYLCASRSTGTGDEQYFGPGTRLTVT.

This clone came up once. Additional DNA sequences in this sample encode the identical CDR3. CDR3 loop: CASSVGQGGTEAFF. CDR3 in DNA: TGTGCCAGCAGTGTGGGACAGGGGGGCACTGAAGCTTTCTTT. The V and J genes are TRBV6-5 and TRBJ1-1, with TRBD1 matching 11 bases. This CDR3 is 14 amino acids long. V lost 5 bases, J lost 4 bases, and 3 bases stayed unmatched. The germline V gene has CDR1 MNHEY and CDR2 SVGAGI.

The V gene is TRBV5-3, the J gene TRBJ1-2; D is perhaps TRBD1 (5 bases). TRBV5-3 qualifies as an ORF whose function is uncertain. The CDR3 has 15 amino acids. Trimming took 4 bases from V and 5 from J, leaving 18 bases between them. The CDR3 sequence: CARSGTRRERYGYTF. In DNA form, the CDR3 reads TGTGCCAGAAGCGGGACCCGGAGAGAAAGGTATGGCTACACCTTC.

The chain uses TRBV11-3 and TRBJ2-3; 7 bases are shared with TRBD2. Germline trimming cut 4 bases from V and 1 base from J; bases unmatched to any gene: 14. Germline V lookup: CDR1 SGHNT, CDR2 YENEEA. CDR3 length: 18 amino acids. Written as DNA, the CDR3 is TGTGCCAGCAGCTACATCCGCCGGGACTACCATTGCACAGATACGCAGTATTTT. Residues: CASSYIRRDYHCTDTQYF.

A word on this clone: Other DNA sequences in this sample translate to the same CDR3. The chain employs TRBV9 and TRBJ2-7; TRBD1 matches at 8 bases. V shed 0 bases, J shed 3 bases, and the junction held 2 bases outside the gene matches. There are 14 residues in the CDR3. CDR1 is SGDLS and CDR2 is YYNGEE in the germline V gene. CDR3 sequence (DNA): TGTGCCAGCAGCGTAGGGACAGGGAACTACGAGCAGTACTTC. Translated, it gives CASSVGTGNYEQYF.

The rearrangement links TRBV18 to TRBJ1-3; unclear D gene. This CDR3 has 17 residues. Trimming shortened V by 3 bases and J by 2 bases, and 17 bases separated the two germline ends. Germline V gives CDR1 KGHSH, CDR2 LQKENI. The DNA of the CDR3 is TGTGCCAGCTCACCCCAAACCGGGTCCTTGGCTGGAAACACCATATATTTT. It encodes CASSPQTGSLAGNTIYF.

Details on this clone: Other DNA sequences from this sample encode an identical CDR3 as well. The CDR3 coding sequence is TGTGCCAGCAGTTCGACAGCTAACTATGGCTACACCTTC. Protein sequence: CASSSTANYGYTF. The gene calls are TRBV28 and TRBJ1-2; tentatively, D is TRBD1 (5 bases). The CDR3 totals 13 residues. Trimming left V 4 bases short and J 0 bases short, with 6 bases between. Germline V gene lookup returns CDR1 MDHEN and CDR2 SYDVKM.

The V and J genes are TRBV19 and TRBJ2-4; D perhaps matches TRBD2 (5 bases). Germline V gives CDR1 LNHDA, CDR2 SQIVND (reference sequence). The CDR3 has 15 amino acids. The V gene lost 6 bases and the J gene lost 0 bases, with 12 bases spanning the gap. CDR3 nucleotide sequence: TGTGCCAGTAGAGTCGGAGGCTTAGCCAAAAACATTCAGTACTTC. It codes for CASRVGGLAKNIQYF.

V and J are TRBV5-6 and TRBJ2-4; no clear D. The CDR3 is 16 amino acids. Germline CDR1 is SGHDT and CDR2 is YYEEEE. With 1 base removed from V and 4 bases from J, the gap between germline ends came to 15 bases. CDR3 sequence: CASSLYQSDGKNIQYF. The CDR3 nucleotides read TGTGCCAGCAGCTTGTACCAGTCGGATGGAAAAAACATTCAGTACTTC. Combining the CDR3 with reference TRBV5-6 and TRBJ2-4 gives the whole variable domain DAGVTQSPTHLIKTRGQQVTLRCSPKSGHDTVSWYQQALGQGPQFIFQYYEEEERQRGNFPDRFSGHQFPNYSSELNVNALLLGDSALYLCASSLYQSDGKNIQYFGAGTRLSVL.

The chain joins TRBV28 to TRBJ1-1, with 8 bases that match TRBD1. The CDR3 is 13 amino acids. Trimming at V came to 10 bases and at J to 7 bases, leaving 11 bases not matched to a gene. The V gene's germline CDR1 is MDHEN and CDR2 SYDVKM. CDR3 sequence: CATRNRGFGEAFF. DNA of the CDR3: TGTGCCACCCGAAACAGGGGGTTCGGTGAAGCTTTCTTT.

The V gene is TRBV6-5, the J gene TRBJ1-6; D is undetermined. From germline, CDR1 is MNHEY and CDR2 SVGAGI. The CDR3 is 14 amino acids. The V gene lost 5 bases and the J gene lost 0 bases, with 5 bases spanning the gap. The CDR3 spells CASSVSSYNSPLHF. The CDR3 bases are TGTGCCAGCAGTGTGAGCTCCTATAATTCACCCCTCCACTTT.

This rearrangement joins TRBV27 to TRBJ2-7; a possible D gene is TRBD1 (6 bases). V shed 3 bases and J shed 6 bases, with 15 bases lying between them. This CDR3 is 14 amino acids long. Germline CDR1 is MNHEY and CDR2 is SMNVEV (reference sequence). The CDR3: CASSFRGRGGEQYF. The CDR3, as DNA: TGTGCCAGCAGTTTCCGGGGAAGAGGGGGCGAGCAGTACTTC.

Remarks on this clone: The sample has other DNA sequences that encode this CDR3 too. The rearrangement joins TRBV7-9 to TRBJ2-1, with 11 bases lining up with TRBD2. Germline CDR1 is SEHNR and CDR2 is FQNEAQ (reference sequence). This CDR3 contains 15 residues. After removal of 2 bases from V and 4 bases from J, the junction contained 1 base not matched to a gene. The CDR3 region has the DNA TGTGCCAGCAGCTTACTAGCGGGAGGATACAATGAGCAGTTCTTC. It is translated as CASSLLAGGYNEQFF.

As concerns this clone: Other DNA sequences within the sample encode an identical CDR3. The rearrangement links TRBV27 to TRBJ1-6; 8 nucleotides agree with TRBD1. Germline CDR1 MNHEY, CDR2 SMNVEV (reference sequence). Trimming cost V 6 bases and J 10 bases; bases outside gene matches: 8. The CDR3 sequence is 14 residues long. The CDR3 is CASSQDRVGSPLHF. The CDR3 nucleotides read TGTGCCAGCAGCCAGGACAGGGTAGGGTCACCCCTCCACTTT.

This clone has just one count. The chain recombines TRBV28 with TRBJ1-5; maybe TRBD1 (6 bases). Trimming pared 2 bases from V and 6 bases from J, leaving 14 bases between. The CDR3 is 15 residues long. CDR1 is MDHEN and CDR2 is SYDVKM in the germline V gene. The CDR3 nucleotides read TGTGCCAGCAGTTTAGGGCAGGGGTTTATTCAGCCCCAGCATTTT. It encodes CASSLGQGFIQPQHF.

The chain recombines TRBV4-1 with TRBJ2-3; TRBD2 is a possible D gene (6 bases). Germline values: CDR1 MGHRA, CDR2 YSYEKL. The length of the CDR3 is 15 residues. Trimming pared 6 bases from V and 6 bases from J, leaving 19 bases between. CDR3 sequence: CASRDIADLRDTQYF. The CDR3 nucleotides are TGCGCCAGCAGGGATATAGCGGACTTGCGGGATACGCAGTATTTT.